The 8 T cell receptor beta chains below all came from one sample that was sequenced in a study. MiXCR, run by TCRdb on the 5' RACE reads, gives a single entry per CDR3 protein. Altogether about 40,000 distinct CDR3 sequences are present, over 15% being singletons, with the ten largest covering 2.5% to 3%. Sequenced input: naive CD4+ T cells sorted from a lymph node. Indicated subset: naive CD4+ T cells, CD4+CD45RA+CD25-. Receptor source: a female donor with breast cancer.

This clonotype occurred many times. The chain combines TRBV5-1 with TRBJ1-5, with D possibly TRBD1 on 5 matching bases. The CDR3 has 14 residues. V gave up 4 bases and J gave up 5 bases, with 13 bases separating them. The germline V gene encodes CDR1 SGHRS and CDR2 YFSETQ. The CDR3 DNA follows: TGCGCCAGCAGCCCCGGGACTCTGGATCAGCCCCAGCATTTT. Amino acids: CASSPGTLDQPQHF.

This clonotype was detected only a few times. This sequence joins TRBV18 and TRBJ1-4, with 7 bases aligning to TRBD1. CDR1 and CDR2 from the germline V gene are KGHSH and LQKENI. The CDR3 contains 16 residues. Trimming removed 4 bases from V and 7 bases from J; junction bases left unmatched: 12. The CDR3 coding sequence is TGTGCCAGCTCACGGACTTACAGGGGAGAAGGTGAAAAACTGTTTTTT. It yields the protein CASSRTYRGEGEKLFF.

As concerns this clonotype: A much larger clonotype is one base distant, so this may be a read error. The V call is TRBV7-7, the J call TRBJ1-1, with D maybe TRBD1 (5 bases). The CDR3 has 13 amino acids. From germline, CDR1 is SSHAT and CDR2 FNYEAQ (reference sequence). The CDR3 reads CASSTDTNTEAFF. In DNA, the CDR3 is TGTGCTAGCAGCACGGACACGAACACTGAAGCTTTCTTT.

This clonotype has just a few counts. The genes are TRBV5-1 and TRBJ2-2; possibly TRBD1 for D (5 bases). Germline V gene data show CDR1 as SGHRS and CDR2 as YFSETQ. Trimming removed 4 bases from V and 5 bases from J, with 18 bases in between. The CDR3 is 16 residues long. CDR3 sequence reads: CASSLAATQGTGELFF. The DNA of the CDR3 is TGCGCCAGCAGCCTGGCGGCCACCCAGGGAACCGGGGAGCTGTTTTTT.

This clonotype occurred a few times. The CDR3 loop reads CASSHGTSGTYEQYF. DNA of the CDR3: TGTGCCAGCAGCCATGGGACTAGCGGGACCTACGAGCAGTACTTC. This chain uses TRBV4-2 with TRBJ2-7; 13 positions match TRBD2. Germline trimming cut 3 bases from V and 2 bases from J; bases unmatched to any gene: 1. The CDR3 length is 15 residues. Germline V gene data show CDR1 as LGHNA and CDR2 as YNFKEQ.

The genes are TRBV7-9 and TRBJ2-6; D remains unclear. V shed 5 bases and J shed 2 bases, with 13 bases lying between them. The CDR3 loop spans 16 amino acids. Germline V gene data show CDR1 as SEHNR and CDR2 as FQNEAQ (reference sequence). CDR3 in amino acids: CASSPSVSPGANVLTF. The CDR3 bases are TGTGCCAGCAGCCCGAGCGTCTCCCCTGGGGCCAACGTCCTGACTTTC.

This clonotype showed up just a few times. The chain joins TRBV7-2 to TRBJ2-4, with D unresolved. The V gene's germline CDR1 is SGHTA and CDR2 FQGNSA. CDR3 length: 14 amino acids. V lost 1 base and J 6 bases, leaving 10 bases between the germline ends. DNA of the CDR3: TGTGCCAGCAGCTTAGGGCAGGTCGGAAACATTCAGTACTTC. Translated, it gives CASSLGQVGNIQYF.

By share, this clonotype ranks as medium-sized. The chain links TRBV20-1 to TRBJ2-7; no clear D gene. This CDR3 comprises 13 residues. Trimming removed 5 bases at V and 1 base at J, with 12 bases between. Germline lookup yields CDR1 DFQATT and CDR2 SNEGSKA (reference sequence). Here the CDR3 reads CSAPLPSSYEQYF. CDR3 DNA: TGCAGTGCTCCACTACCCTCTTCCTACGAGCAGTACTTC.